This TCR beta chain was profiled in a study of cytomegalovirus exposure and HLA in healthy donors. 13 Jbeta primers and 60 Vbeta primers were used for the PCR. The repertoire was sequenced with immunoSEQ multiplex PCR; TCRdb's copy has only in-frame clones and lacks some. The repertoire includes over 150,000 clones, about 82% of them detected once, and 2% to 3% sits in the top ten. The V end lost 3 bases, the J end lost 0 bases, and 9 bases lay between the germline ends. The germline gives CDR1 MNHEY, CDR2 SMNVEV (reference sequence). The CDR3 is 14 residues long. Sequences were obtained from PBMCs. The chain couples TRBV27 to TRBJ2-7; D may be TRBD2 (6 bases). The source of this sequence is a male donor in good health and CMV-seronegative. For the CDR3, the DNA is TGTGCCAGCAGTTTTAGCGGAAGCTCCTACGAGCAGTACTTC. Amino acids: CASSFSGSSYEQYF.